This T cell receptor beta chain comes out of a study of cytomegalovirus exposure and HLA in healthy donors. Study findings and constraints: A link between a missense DCLRE1C variant and TCR beta V- and J-gene trimming emerged from a later analysis. The likely origin of a cluster of highly shared sequence variants was a sequencing artifact. Using the classifier, cytomegalovirus status was reportedly diagnosed with high specificity and sensitivity.

Turning to this clone: What it binds is unknown.

Both 60 Vbeta primers and 13 Jbeta primers went into the PCR. Generated by immunoSEQ multiplex PCR, the TCRdb table keeps only in-frame clones and is missing some. In the table there are around 170,000 clones, about 65% of which are singletons. The sequence was collected from a girl aged 5 to 17 in good health and CMV-seronegative. What was sequenced was PBMCs.

The CDR3 region is CASSQEVAEQLYEQYF. CDR3 nucleotide sequence: TGCGCCAGCAGCCAAGAAGTAGCAGAACAACTATACGAGCAGTACTTC. The rearrangement links TRBV4-1 to TRBJ2-7; D is ambiguous. CDR1 is MGHRA and CDR2 is YSYEKL in the germline V gene. This CDR3 is 16 amino acids long. The V and J ends lost 0 bases and 4 bases respectively, with 16 bases between them.